The entry that follows covers one T cell receptor beta chain sequence. The CDR3 covers 13 residues. Per germline, CDR1 MNHEY and CDR2 SMNVEV (reference sequence). Deletions cut 4 bases from V and 5 bases from J, with 11 bases between. This specimen comes from a study of T cell responses to AZD1222 COVID-19 vaccine. TCRdb's copy holds only in-frame clones and misses some; the assay was immunoSEQ multiplex PCR. The repertoire consists of over 45,000 clones, with 85% occurring once and the leading ten covering approximately 19%. The V and J genes are TRBV27 and TRBJ1-1; no reliable D call. The sequence came from an adult in good health. The specimen comprised peripheral blood, sampled on day 0 of MenACWY control vaccination. The CDR3 here is CASSSRPSTEAFF. The CDR3 DNA follows: TGTGCCAGCAGTTCACGTCCATCTACTGAAGCTTTCTTT.